This T cell receptor beta chain was sequenced in a study of T cell clonality in common variable immunodeficiency. This clone was seen only a few times. Its antigen is not known. The read ends 3 residues before the CDR3 terminus; that terminus is restored from the germline J gene. The CDR3 length is 13 residues. Germline values: CDR1 MNHNS, CDR2 SASEGT. V lost 1 base, J lost 5 bases, and 9 bases lay in between. The CVID group had 15 females and approximately 30 males, mean age 40. Blood came from CVID subjects not ill and not taking immunomodulatory or immunosuppressive medication. The repertoire was sequenced with immunoSEQ multiplex PCR; TCRdb's copy has only in-frame clones and lacks some. The sample was found to contain about 20,000 clones, and every one recurs. General study points: Reportedly, TCR beta sequences from common variable immunodeficiency showed fewer deletions and N-nucleotide insertions. Patient heterogeneity in the CVID cohort limited correlations between repertoire features and clinical complications. CVID subjects had higher TCRbeta clonality than healthy controls, most marked in about a third.

This TCR came from a human donor with common variable immunodeficiency. The source material was peripheral blood mononuclear cells. The rearrangement uses TRBV6-1 and TRBJ2-7; maybe TRBD1 (5 bases). The CDR3 region is CASSEGGRHEQYF. CDR3 bases read: TGTGCCAGCAGTGAAGGGGGCCGTCACGAG.